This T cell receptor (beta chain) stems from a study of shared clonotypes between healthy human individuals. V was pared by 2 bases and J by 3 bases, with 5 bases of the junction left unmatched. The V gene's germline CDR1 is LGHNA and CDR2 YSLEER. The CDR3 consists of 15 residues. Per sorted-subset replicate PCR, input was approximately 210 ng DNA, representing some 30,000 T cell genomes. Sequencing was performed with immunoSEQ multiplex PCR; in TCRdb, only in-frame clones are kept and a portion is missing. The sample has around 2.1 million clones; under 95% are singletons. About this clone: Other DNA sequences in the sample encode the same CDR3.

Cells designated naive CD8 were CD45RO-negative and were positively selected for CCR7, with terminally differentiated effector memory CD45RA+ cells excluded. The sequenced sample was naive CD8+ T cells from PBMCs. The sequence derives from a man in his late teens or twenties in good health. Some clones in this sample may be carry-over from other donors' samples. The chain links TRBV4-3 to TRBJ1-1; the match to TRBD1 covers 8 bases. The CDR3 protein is CASSQLTGGDTEAFF. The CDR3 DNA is TGCGCCAGCAGCCAACTTACAGGGGGGGACACTGAAGCTTTCTTT.